Listed below are T cell receptor beta chains from one sample, sequenced in a study of neurological immune-mediated disorders. In TCRdb, the 5' RACE reads were re-called with MiXCR into one record per CDR3 protein. Of about 41,000 distinct CDR3 sequences listed, roughly 15% are singletons. The sequenced sample was CD4+ T cells from blood. These receptors were collected from a woman in her fifties or sixties with HTLV-1-associated myelopathy (HAM/TSP). CDR3s include the opening cysteine and the closing phenylalanine or tryptophan. Each record gives: V gene, D gene, J gene, CDR3 length, CDR3 protein. The D gene is left open where the match is weak.

v_call: TRBV7-3
d_call: NA
j_call: TRBJ1-1
cdr3_length: 13
cdr3_aa: CASSLNRDTEAFF

v_call: TRBV18
d_call: TRBD1
j_call: TRBJ2-7
cdr3_length: 14
cdr3_aa: CANSSGQGAYEQYF

v_call: TRBV4-1
d_call: NA
j_call: TRBJ1-1
cdr3_length: 14
cdr3_aa: CASSAPGQRAEAFF

v_call: TRBV4-2
d_call: TRBD2
j_call: TRBJ2-3
cdr3_length: 17
cdr3_aa: CASSQDTSGQITDTQYF

v_call: TRBV6-1
d_call: NA
j_call: TRBJ1-1
cdr3_length: 14
cdr3_aa: CASSGYKGETEAFF

v_call: TRBV9
d_call: NA
j_call: TRBJ1-5
cdr3_length: 15
cdr3_aa: CASSVDPSGRQPQHF

v_call: TRBV29-1
d_call: NA
j_call: TRBJ1-2
cdr3_length: 11
cdr3_aa: CGEGRFGGYTF

v_call: TRBV5-1
d_call: TRBD1
j_call: TRBJ1-2
cdr3_length: 15
cdr3_aa: CASRQRQGANYGYTF

v_call: TRBV5-1
d_call: TRBD1
j_call: TRBJ2-7
cdr3_length: 14
cdr3_aa: CASSPGQGFDEQYF

v_call: TRBV5-1
d_call: NA
j_call: TRBJ2-7
cdr3_length: 14
cdr3_aa: CASSLVQSSYEQYF

v_call: TRBV6-1
d_call: NA
j_call: TRBJ1-2
cdr3_length: 14
cdr3_aa: CASRTDMRAAGYTF

v_call: TRBV12-3/TRBV12-4
d_call: NA
j_call: TRBJ2-5
cdr3_length: 15
cdr3_aa: CASGTPWGAGETQYF

v_call: TRBV12-3/TRBV12-4
d_call: NA
j_call: TRBJ2-1
cdr3_length: 17
cdr3_aa: CASSSRLPTLSYNEQFF

v_call: TRBV5-1
d_call: NA
j_call: TRBJ1-1
cdr3_length: 16
cdr3_aa: CASSLAAGTPSAEAFF

v_call: TRBV20-1
d_call: NA
j_call: TRBJ1-1
cdr3_length: 13
cdr3_aa: CSAAYPVNTEAFF

v_call: TRBV7-6
d_call: NA
j_call: TRBJ1-1
cdr3_length: 13
cdr3_aa: CAISLLWATEAFF

v_call: TRBV7-8
d_call: NA
j_call: TRBJ1-1
cdr3_length: 15
cdr3_aa: CASSSVLGTDTEAFF

v_call: TRBV20-1
d_call: TRBD1
j_call: TRBJ1-1
cdr3_length: 15
cdr3_aa: CSAVPTTGGFTEAFF

v_call: TRBV20-1
d_call: NA
j_call: TRBJ2-1
cdr3_length: 18
cdr3_aa: CSVGTVKVLSSWVNEQFF

v_call: TRBV5-1
d_call: TRBD1
j_call: TRBJ1-2
cdr3_length: 13
cdr3_aa: CASSGDRGSGYTF

v_call: TRBV5-1
d_call: TRBD1
j_call: TRBJ1-6
cdr3_length: 13
cdr3_aa: CASSGRGDSPLHF

v_call: TRBV5-1
d_call: NA
j_call: TRBJ2-7
cdr3_length: 14
cdr3_aa: CASSLGDTSYEQYF

v_call: TRBV3-1
d_call: NA
j_call: TRBJ2-1
cdr3_length: 19
cdr3_aa: CASSQVAPGRAFSYNEQFF

v_call: TRBV10-3
d_call: NA
j_call: TRBJ2-3
cdr3_length: 15
cdr3_aa: CAISGGRVGRDTQYF

v_call: TRBV5-1
d_call: NA
j_call: TRBJ2-7
cdr3_length: 12
cdr3_aa: CASSDQEVRKYF

v_call: TRBV7-3
d_call: NA
j_call: TRBJ1-4
cdr3_length: 19
cdr3_aa: CASSSPHRGRFYPNEKLFF

v_call: TRBV27
d_call: NA
j_call: TRBJ1-1
cdr3_length: 13
cdr3_aa: CASSFHRNTEAFF

v_call: TRBV12-3/TRBV12-4
d_call: TRBD2
j_call: TRBJ2-5
cdr3_length: 15
cdr3_aa: CASSPGTSGLETQYF

v_call: TRBV28
d_call: NA
j_call: TRBJ1-1
cdr3_length: 15
cdr3_aa: CASSPGSPMNTEAFF

v_call: TRBV18
d_call: TRBD1
j_call: TRBJ1-3
cdr3_length: 16
cdr3_aa: CASSPGDRGTGNTIYF

v_call: TRBV3-1
d_call: NA
j_call: TRBJ1-6
cdr3_length: 13
cdr3_aa: CASSQGWGSPLHF

v_call: TRBV12-3/TRBV12-4
d_call: NA
j_call: TRBJ1-1
cdr3_length: 14
cdr3_aa: CASSLTEGNTEAFF

v_call: TRBV20-1
d_call: TRBD2
j_call: TRBJ2-1
cdr3_length: 15
cdr3_aa: CSARAGGGRRNEQFF

v_call: TRBV6-5
d_call: TRBD1
j_call: TRBJ1-2
cdr3_length: 15
cdr3_aa: CASSSTGTGRGGYTF

v_call: TRBV5-1
d_call: TRBD2
j_call: TRBJ2-3
cdr3_length: 16
cdr3_aa: CASSATSGGAPDTQYF

v_call: TRBV29-1
d_call: NA
j_call: TRBJ2-3
cdr3_length: 15
cdr3_aa: CSVAGGQANTDTQYF

v_call: TRBV20-1
d_call: TRBD1
j_call: TRBJ1-5
cdr3_length: 13
cdr3_aa: CSASRDRGQPQHF

v_call: TRBV5-6
d_call: TRBD2
j_call: TRBJ2-2
cdr3_length: 18
cdr3_aa: CASSLMFGLAENTGELFF

v_call: TRBV7-2
d_call: TRBD2
j_call: TRBJ2-7
cdr3_length: 19
cdr3_aa: CASSLESTSGGRLTYEQYF

v_call: TRBV6-5
d_call: NA
j_call: TRBJ1-1
cdr3_length: 12
cdr3_aa: CASIYEGSKAFF

v_call: TRBV19
d_call: TRBD1
j_call: TRBJ2-2
cdr3_length: 17
cdr3_aa: CASSRGDLTGRTGELFF

v_call: TRBV30
d_call: TRBD1
j_call: TRBJ2-3
cdr3_length: 14
cdr3_aa: CAWSVGQGKDTQYF

v_call: TRBV2
d_call: NA
j_call: TRBJ2-1
cdr3_length: 15
cdr3_aa: CASVAPATLAVEQFF

v_call: TRBV4-1
d_call: NA
j_call: TRBJ1-2
cdr3_length: 15
cdr3_aa: CVSTHIGALGYGYTF

v_call: TRBV29-1
d_call: NA
j_call: TRBJ1-2
cdr3_length: 12
cdr3_aa: CSLRRDDYGYTF

v_call: TRBV5-1
d_call: TRBD1
j_call: TRBJ2-3
cdr3_length: 15
cdr3_aa: CASSSWGQGADTQYF